The 7 T cell receptor beta chains below were found in one sample sequenced in a study of cytomegalovirus exposure and HLA in healthy donors. Primers: 60 Vbeta forward and 13 Jbeta reverse. TCRdb keeps only in-frame clones here, not all; method: immunoSEQ multiplex PCR. The top ten clones hold roughly 15% of a sample with hundreds of thousands of clones, 70% to 80% of them seen once. Sequenced material: PBMCs. All receptors derive from a man in his forties or fifties in good health and CMV-seronegative.

V gene TRBV7-2 combines with J gene TRBJ2-5; 9 bases line up with TRBD1. CDR3 length equals 15 residues. The V gene end was trimmed by 0 bases and the J gene end by 5 bases; junction bases not matched to a gene: 4. Germline assignment: CDR1 SGHTA and CDR2 FQGNSA. CDR3 sequence (DNA): TGTGCCAGCAGCTTAGCTGGACAGGGGTCGGAGACCCAGTACTTC. Translation gives CASSLAGQGSETQYF.

CDR3 nucleotide sequence: TGTGCCAGCAGCGACGTTGAGCGGAGGGCACAGGAGACCCAGTACTTC. This sequence encodes CASSDVERRAQETQYF. The chain carries TRBV7-9 and TRBJ2-5, with D possibly matching TRBD2 (6 bases). Germline CDR1 and CDR2: SEHNR and FQNEAQ (reference sequence). The CDR3 contains 16 residues. V was trimmed by 5 bases and J by 5 bases, leaving 21 bases between them.

The rearrangement links TRBV5-4 to TRBJ2-1; 7 nucleotides match TRBD2. The CDR3 loop spans 17 amino acids. CDR1 and CDR2 from the germline V gene are SGHNT and YYREEE (reference sequence). V was pared by 3 bases and J by 1 base, with 10 bases of the junction left unmatched. The CDR3 nucleotides read TGTGCCAGCAGCTGGGGAAGCGGGGCTAATTCCTACAATGAGCAGTTCTTC. It is translated as CASSWGSGANSYNEQFF.

Only one count was recorded for this clone. V gene TRBV5-1 combines with J gene TRBJ1-1, with D possibly matching TRBD1 (5 bases). The germline gives CDR1 SGHRS, CDR2 YFSETQ. This CDR3 spans 13 amino acids. V lost 2 bases, J lost 4 bases, and 9 bases lay in between. CDR3 nucleotide sequence: TGCGCCAGCAGCTTCAGGGTCGGCACTGAAGCTTTCTTT. Translated, it gives CASSFRVGTEAFF. Looking up the rest from reference TRBV5-1 and TRBJ1-1 gives the full variable domain: KAGVTQTPRYLIKTRGQQVTLSCSPISGHRSVSWYQQTPGQGLQFLFEYFSETQRNKGNFPGRFSGRQFSNSRSEMNVSTLELGDSALYLCASSFRVGTEAFFGQGTRLTVV.

The chain employs TRBV27 and TRBJ2-1; D is unclear. The CDR3 consists of 13 residues. Germline V lookup: CDR1 MNHEY, CDR2 SMNVEV (reference sequence). Trimming removed 3 bases from V and 8 bases from J, with 11 bases in between. The chain's CDR3 is CASSFTVSDEQFF. CDR3 sequence (DNA): TGTGCCAGCAGTTTCACAGTTTCGGATGAGCAGTTCTTC.

The chain joins TRBV5-4 to TRBJ1-2; 7 bases line up with TRBD1. The ends lost 3 bases at V and 6 bases at J; junction bases unmatched: 8. Per germline, CDR1 SGHNT and CDR2 YYREEE (reference sequence). The CDR3 runs 14 residues. CDR3 DNA sequence: TGTGCCAGCAGCTCCCCGACAGGGAGGAATGGCTACACCTTC. As protein: CASSSPTGRNGYTF.

The rearrangement joins TRBV7-2 to TRBJ1-4, with TRBD1 matching 8 bases. The CDR3 runs 15 residues. Germline CDR1 SGHTA, CDR2 FQGNSA. J lost 8 bases, V lost 1 base, and 6 bases had no gene match. CDR3 sequence (DNA): TGTGCCAGCAGCTTAGTAGGGACAGGAGGAGAAAAACTGTTTTTT. This translates into CASSLVGTGGEKLFF. The full variable domain, with the rest looked up from reference TRBV7-2 and TRBJ1-4, is GAGVSQSPSNKVTEKGKDVELRCDPISGHTALYWYRQSLGQGLEFLIYFQGNSAPDKSGLPSDRFSAERTGGSVSTLTIQRTQQEDSAVYLCASSLVGTGGEKLFFGSGTQLSVL.